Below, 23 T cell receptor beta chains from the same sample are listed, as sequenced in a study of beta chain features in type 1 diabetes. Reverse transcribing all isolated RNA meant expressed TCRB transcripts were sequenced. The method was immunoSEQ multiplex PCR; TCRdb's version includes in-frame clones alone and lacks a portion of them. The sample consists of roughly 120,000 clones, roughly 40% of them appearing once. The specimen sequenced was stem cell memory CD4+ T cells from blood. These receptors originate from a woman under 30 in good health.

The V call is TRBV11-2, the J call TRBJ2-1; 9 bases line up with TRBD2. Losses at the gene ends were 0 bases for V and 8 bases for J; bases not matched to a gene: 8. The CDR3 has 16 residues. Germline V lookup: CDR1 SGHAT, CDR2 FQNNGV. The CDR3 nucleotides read TGTGCCAGCAGCTTAGAATTAGCGGGAGTGGGTTATGAGCAGTTCTTC. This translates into CASSLELAGVGYEQFF.

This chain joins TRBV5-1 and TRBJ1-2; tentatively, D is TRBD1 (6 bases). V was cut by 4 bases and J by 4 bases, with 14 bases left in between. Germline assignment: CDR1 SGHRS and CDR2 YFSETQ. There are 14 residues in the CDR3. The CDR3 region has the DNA TGCGCCAGCAGCCACAGGGTGGGCGGCTATGGCTACACCTTC. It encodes CASSHRVGGYGYTF. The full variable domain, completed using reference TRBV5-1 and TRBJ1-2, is KAGVTQTPRYLIKTRGQQVTLSCSPISGHRSVSWYQQTPGQGLQFLFEYFSETQRNKGNFPGRFSGRQFSNSRSEMNVSTLELGDSALYLCASSHRVGGYGYTFGSGTRLTVV.

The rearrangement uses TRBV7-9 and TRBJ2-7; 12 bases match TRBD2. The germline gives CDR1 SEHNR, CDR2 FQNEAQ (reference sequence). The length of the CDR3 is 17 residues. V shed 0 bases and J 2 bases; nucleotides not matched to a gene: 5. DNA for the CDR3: TGTGCCAGCAGCTTAGCGATGACTAGCGGGAGAACCTACGAGCAGTACTTC. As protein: CASSLAMTSGRTYEQYF.

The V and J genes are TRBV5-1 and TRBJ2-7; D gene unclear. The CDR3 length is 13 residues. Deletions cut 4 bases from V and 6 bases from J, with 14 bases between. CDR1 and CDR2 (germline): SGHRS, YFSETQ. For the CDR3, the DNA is TGCGCCAGCAGCCCGGTGCAGGTGGGCGAGCAGTACTTC. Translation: CASSPVQVGEQYF.

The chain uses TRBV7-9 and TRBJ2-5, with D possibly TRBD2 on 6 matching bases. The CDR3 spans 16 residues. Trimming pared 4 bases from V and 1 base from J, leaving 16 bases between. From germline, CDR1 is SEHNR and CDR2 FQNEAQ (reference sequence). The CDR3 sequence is CASSSGPLATQETQYF. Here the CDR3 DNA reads TGTGCCAGCAGCTCCGGACCACTAGCAACCCAAGAGACCCAGTACTTC.

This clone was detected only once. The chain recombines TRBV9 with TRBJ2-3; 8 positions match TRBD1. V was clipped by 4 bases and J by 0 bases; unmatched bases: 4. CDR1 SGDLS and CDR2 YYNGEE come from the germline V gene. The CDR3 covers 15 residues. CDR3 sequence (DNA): TGTGCCAGCAGCCCCCACAGGGGGAGCACAGATACGCAGTATTTT. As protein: CASSPHRGSTDTQYF.

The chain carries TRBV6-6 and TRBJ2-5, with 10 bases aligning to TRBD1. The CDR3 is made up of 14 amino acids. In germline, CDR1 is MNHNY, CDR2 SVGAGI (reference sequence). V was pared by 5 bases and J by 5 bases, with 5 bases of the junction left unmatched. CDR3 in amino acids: CASSRDRGGETQYF. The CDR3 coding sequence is TGTGCCAGCAGTCGGGACAGGGGAGGGGAGACCCAGTACTTC.

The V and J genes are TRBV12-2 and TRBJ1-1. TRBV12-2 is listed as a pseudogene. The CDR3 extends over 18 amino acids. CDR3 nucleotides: TGTGCAAGTCGCGCCTCTCCCACGGGGGGGCGGACCGGCCGTGGAGCTTTCTTT. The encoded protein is CASRASPTGGRTGRGAFF.

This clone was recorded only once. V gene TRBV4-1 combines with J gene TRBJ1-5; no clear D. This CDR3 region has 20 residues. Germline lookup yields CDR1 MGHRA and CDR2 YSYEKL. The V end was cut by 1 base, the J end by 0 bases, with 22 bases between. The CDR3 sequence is CASSQGSKRGLLYSNQPQHF. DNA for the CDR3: TGCGCCAGCAGCCAAGGGAGTAAACGCGGCCTCCTCTATAGCAATCAGCCCCAGCATTTT.

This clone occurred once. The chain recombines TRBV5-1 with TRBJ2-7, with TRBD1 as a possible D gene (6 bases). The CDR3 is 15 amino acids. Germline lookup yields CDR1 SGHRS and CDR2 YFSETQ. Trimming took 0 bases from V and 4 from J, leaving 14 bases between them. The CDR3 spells CASSLVGRGMYEQYF. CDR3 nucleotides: TGCGCCAGCAGCTTGGTGGGCAGGGGAATGTACGAGCAGTACTTC.

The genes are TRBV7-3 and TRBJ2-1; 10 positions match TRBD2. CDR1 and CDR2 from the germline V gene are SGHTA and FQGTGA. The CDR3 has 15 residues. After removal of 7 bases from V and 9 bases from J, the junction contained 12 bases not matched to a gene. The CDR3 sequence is CASNTAGGPGGEQFF. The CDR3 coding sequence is TGTGCCAGCAACACAGCGGGAGGGCCGGGCGGTGAGCAGTTCTTC.

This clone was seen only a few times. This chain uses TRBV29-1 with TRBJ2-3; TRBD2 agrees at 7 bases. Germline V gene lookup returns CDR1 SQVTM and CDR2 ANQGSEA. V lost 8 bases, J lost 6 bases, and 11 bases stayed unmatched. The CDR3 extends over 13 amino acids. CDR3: CSTLAGPVDTQYF. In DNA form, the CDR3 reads TGCAGCACTTTAGCGGGCCCCGTTGATACGCAGTATTTT.

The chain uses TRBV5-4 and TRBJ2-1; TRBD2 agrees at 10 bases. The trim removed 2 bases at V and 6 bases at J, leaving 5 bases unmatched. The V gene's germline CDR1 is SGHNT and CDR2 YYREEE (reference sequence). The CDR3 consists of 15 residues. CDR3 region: CASSLKAGGPNEQFF. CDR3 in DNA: TGTGCCAGCAGCTTAAAAGCGGGAGGGCCCAATGAGCAGTTCTTC.

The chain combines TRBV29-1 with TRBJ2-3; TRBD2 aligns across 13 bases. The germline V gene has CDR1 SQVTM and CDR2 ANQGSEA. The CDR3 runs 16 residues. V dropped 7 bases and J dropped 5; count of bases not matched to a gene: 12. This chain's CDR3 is CSATPGRLAGGDTQYF. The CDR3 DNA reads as TGCAGCGCGACTCCCGGGCGACTAGCGGGAGGAGATACGCAGTATTTT.

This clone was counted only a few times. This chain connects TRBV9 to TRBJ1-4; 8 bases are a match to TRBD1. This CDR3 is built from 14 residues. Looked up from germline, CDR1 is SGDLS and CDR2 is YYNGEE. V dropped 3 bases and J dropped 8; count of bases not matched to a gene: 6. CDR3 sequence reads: CASSARQGREKLFF. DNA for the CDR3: TGTGCCAGCAGCGCCCGACAGGGGCGGGAAAAACTGTTTTTT.

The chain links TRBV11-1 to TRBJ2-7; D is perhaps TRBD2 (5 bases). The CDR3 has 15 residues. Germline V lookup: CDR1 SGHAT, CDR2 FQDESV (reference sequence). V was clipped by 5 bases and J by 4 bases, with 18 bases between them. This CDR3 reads CASSPTRLSGYEQYF. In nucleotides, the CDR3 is TGTGCCAGCAGCCCTACCCGACTAAGCGGTTACGAGCAGTACTTC. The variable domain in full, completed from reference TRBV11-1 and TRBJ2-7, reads EAEVAQSPRYKITEKSQAVAFWCDPISGHATLYWYRQILGQGPELLVQFQDESVVDDSQLPKDRFSAERLKGVDSTLKIQPAELGDSAMYLCASSPTRLSGYEQYFGPGTRLTVT.

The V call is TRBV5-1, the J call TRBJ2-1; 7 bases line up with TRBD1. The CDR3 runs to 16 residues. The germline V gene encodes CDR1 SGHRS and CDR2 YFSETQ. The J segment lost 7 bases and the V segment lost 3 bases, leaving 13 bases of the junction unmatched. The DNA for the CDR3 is TGCGCCAGCAGCTCCCCCGACAGGGAGAGGGAAAATGAGCAGTTCTTC. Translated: CASSSPDRERENEQFF. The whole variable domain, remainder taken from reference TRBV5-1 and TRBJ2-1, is KAGVTQTPRYLIKTRGQQVTLSCSPISGHRSVSWYQQTPGQGLQFLFEYFSETQRNKGNFPGRFSGRQFSNSRSEMNVSTLELGDSALYLCASSSPDRERENEQFFGPGTRLTVL.

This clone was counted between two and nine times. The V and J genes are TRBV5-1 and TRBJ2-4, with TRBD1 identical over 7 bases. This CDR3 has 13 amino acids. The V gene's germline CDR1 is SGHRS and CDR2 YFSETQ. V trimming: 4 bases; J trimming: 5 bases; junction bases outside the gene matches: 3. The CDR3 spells CASSPTGQNIQYF. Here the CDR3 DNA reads TGCGCCAGCAGCCCGACAGGGCAAAACATTCAGTACTTC.

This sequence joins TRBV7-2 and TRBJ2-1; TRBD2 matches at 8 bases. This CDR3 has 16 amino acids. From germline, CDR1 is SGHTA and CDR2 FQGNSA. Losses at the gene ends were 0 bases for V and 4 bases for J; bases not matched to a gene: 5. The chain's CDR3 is CASSLARAGGYNEQFF. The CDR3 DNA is TGTGCCAGCAGCTTAGCGCGGGCGGGAGGTTACAATGAGCAGTTCTTC. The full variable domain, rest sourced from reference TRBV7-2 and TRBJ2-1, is GAGVSQSPSNKVTEKGKDVELRCDPISGHTALYWYRQSLGQGLEFLIYFQGNSAPDKSGLPSDRFSAERTGGSVSTLTIQRTQQEDSAVYLCASSLARAGGYNEQFFGPGTRLTVL.

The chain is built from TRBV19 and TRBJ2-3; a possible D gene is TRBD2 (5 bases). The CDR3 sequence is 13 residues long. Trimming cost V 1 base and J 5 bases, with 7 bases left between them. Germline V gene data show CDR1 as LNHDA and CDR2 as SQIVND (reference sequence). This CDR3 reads CASSIAEGDTQYF. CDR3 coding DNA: TGTGCCAGTAGTATAGCCGAGGGAGATACGCAGTATTTT.

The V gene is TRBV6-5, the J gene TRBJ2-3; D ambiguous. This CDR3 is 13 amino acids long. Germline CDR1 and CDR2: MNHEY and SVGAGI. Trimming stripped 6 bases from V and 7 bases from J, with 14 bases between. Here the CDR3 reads CASSLGFRYTQYF. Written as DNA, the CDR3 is TGTGCCAGCAGCCTAGGTTTTCGATATACGCAGTATTTT.

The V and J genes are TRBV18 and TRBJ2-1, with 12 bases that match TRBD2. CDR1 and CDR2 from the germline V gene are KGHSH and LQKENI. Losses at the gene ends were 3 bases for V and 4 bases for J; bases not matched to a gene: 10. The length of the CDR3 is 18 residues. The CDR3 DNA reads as TGTGCCAGCTCACCGACCCACGCTAGCGGGAGGGGGTACAATGAGCAGTTCTTC. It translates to CASSPTHASGRGYNEQFF.

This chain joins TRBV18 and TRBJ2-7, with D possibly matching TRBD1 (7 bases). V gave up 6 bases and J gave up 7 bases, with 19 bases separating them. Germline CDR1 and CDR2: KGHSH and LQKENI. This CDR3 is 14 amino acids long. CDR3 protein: CASSPDREVWEQYF. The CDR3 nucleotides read TGTGCCAGCTCCCCTGACAGGGAGGTGTGGGAGCAGTACTTC.